A single sample is the source of the 20 T cell receptor beta chains below, sequenced in a study of tumor-infiltrating lymphocytes in primary liver carcinoma. A primer matching the constant region was used to make TCR beta cDNA from 450 to 500 ng of total RNA. Slightly modified ARM-PCR, run as three nested multiplex PCR rounds, produced the TCR beta libraries. For around 11 cycles apiece, the opening two PCR rounds ran with TRBV1-TRBV30 forward primers and a C-beta reverse primer. TCRdb reprocessed the multiplex PCR reads via MiXCR and lists one record per CDR3 protein. In the table there are hundreds of thousands of distinct CDR3 sequences, more than 55% of which are singletons. Germline DNA was also extracted, and blood RNA was taken from unsorted whole blood. The material sequenced was peripheral blood. Source of these receptors: a young woman with primary liver carcinoma and hepatitis B virus infection.

A word on this clonotype: With a much larger clone just one base away, this may be a read error. This sequence joins TRBV12-3 or TRBV12-4 and TRBJ1-5; a weak D match, TRBD1 (5 bases). CDR3 length equals 13 residues. With 7 bases removed from V and 4 bases from J, the gap between germline ends came to 11 bases. Written as DNA, the CDR3 is TGTGCCAGCAATTTTAACAGGAATCAGCCCCAGCATTTT. Encoded protein: CASNFNRNQPQHF.

In the case of this clonotype: An end of the junction differs from the germline gene, which may be a read error. The chain joins TRBV5-5 to TRBJ1-5, with D possibly matching TRBD1 (5 bases). This CDR3 has 15 amino acids. Germline V gives CDR1 SGHKS, CDR2 YYEKEE (reference sequence). The CDR3, as DNA: TGTGCCAGCGGCTTGGGGCAGGGCCAAAATAAGCCCCAGCATTTT. Protein product: CASGLGQGQNKPQHF.

On this clonotype: Germline is not matched at one junction end, which may reflect a read error. The CDR3 DNA is TGTGTCAGCAGTTACTCACTACTAGCAGACACCTACGAGCAGTACTTC. It specifies CVSSYSLLADTYEQYF. The gene calls are TRBV6-5 and TRBJ2-7; a weak D match, TRBD2 (6 bases). Germline V gene data show CDR1 as MNHEY and CDR2 as SVGAGI. There are 16 residues in the CDR3.

The chain uses TRBV5-1 and TRBJ2-1; 11 nucleotides line up with TRBD2. V lost 9 bases and J lost 1; bases outside the gene matches: 12. From germline, CDR1 is SGHRS and CDR2 YFSETQ. This CDR3 region has 17 residues. The CDR3 loop reads CATPGLAERTSYNEQFF. As DNA, the CDR3 is TGCGCCACCCCGGGACTAGCGGAACGTACTTCCTACAATGAGCAGTTCTTC.

As for this clonotype: It is likely a read error, because the conserved phenylalanine at the end of the CDR3 is missing. CDR3 bases: TGTGCCAGCAGTTCCGCCATAATCCCGGGACTGGACCCCTACGAGCAGTACCTC. Protein: CASSSAIIPGLDPYEQYL. The chain uses TRBV6-2 or TRBV6-3 and TRBJ2-7; tentative D call: TRBD2 (6 bases). This CDR3 spans 18 amino acids. V lost 4 bases, J lost 2 bases, and 24 bases lay in between. Germline V gene lookup returns CDR1 MNHEY and CDR2 SVGEGT.

This clonotype was observed many times. The chain is built from TRBV11-2 and TRBJ2-1; 7 bases line up with TRBD2. V shed 3 bases, J shed 0 bases, and the junction held 5 bases outside the gene matches. Per the germline V gene, CDR1 is SGHAT and CDR2 is FQNNGV. The CDR3 is made up of 16 amino acids. DNA of the CDR3: TGTGCCAGCAGCTTTTATGGCGGGAGCTCCTACAATGAGCAGTTCTTC. Its protein product is CASSFYGGSSYNEQFF.

The V gene is TRBV12-3 or TRBV12-4, the J gene TRBJ2-1; perhaps TRBD2 as D (5 bases). Trimming pared 8 bases from V and 7 bases from J, leaving 21 bases between. The CDR3 loop spans 15 amino acids. The CDR3 region is CASGSTSGRRNEQFF. DNA of the CDR3: TGTGCCAGCGGTTCTACTAGTGGGAGAAGGAATGAGCAGTTCTTC.

This chain links TRBV25-1 with TRBJ1-1, with 9 positions matching TRBD1. The CDR3 runs to 15 residues. V lost 3 bases, J lost 5 bases, and 7 bases stayed unmatched. The germline V gene has CDR1 MGHDK and CDR2 SYGVNS. The CDR3 bases are TGTGCCAGCAGTGACATGGGACAGGGAAGGACTGAAGCTTTCTTT. Residues: CASSDMGQGRTEAFF.

The rearrangement links TRBV5-1 to TRBJ2-5; TRBD2 is a possible D gene (5 bases). The V gene lost 2 bases and the J gene lost 3 bases, with 11 bases spanning the gap. The CDR3 is 14 residues long. Germline CDR1 and CDR2: SGHRS and YFSETQ. The CDR3 protein is CASSFGVYEETQYF. CDR3 in DNA: TGCGCCAGCAGCTTCGGGGTGTATGAAGAGACCCAGTACTTC.

Points on this clonotype: Because it lacks the conserved phenylalanine or tryptophan at the end, this CDR3 is likely a read error. The chain is built from TRBV5-4 and TRBJ2-1; the match to TRBD2 covers 10 bases. The CDR3 consists of 16 residues. The V gene end was trimmed by 4 bases and the J gene end by 4 bases; junction bases not matched to a gene: 8. In germline, CDR1 is SGHNT, CDR2 YYREEE (reference sequence). The CDR3 sequence: CASSMGVAGGYNEQFL. Here the CDR3 DNA reads TGTGCCAGCAGCATGGGGGTAGCGGGAGGTTACAATGAGCAGTTCTTA.

Notes on this clonotype: Its ends do not fully match the called genes, so a read error is possible. The CDR3 nucleotides are TGCAGTGTTGAAGATCTTGAAACAGGGTACAATGAGCAGCTCTTC. Translated: CSVEDLETGYNEQLF. This chain links TRBV29-1 with TRBJ2-1, with TRBD1 as a possible D gene (6 bases). The CDR3 has 15 residues. Germline-derived CDR1 and CDR2 are SQVTM and ANQGSEA.

About this clonotype: A read error is possible here, since a much larger clone lies one base away. This sequence joins TRBV6-2 or TRBV6-3 and TRBJ2-1; D gene uncertain. The CDR3 is made up of 12 amino acids. Germline V gene data show CDR1 as MNHEY and CDR2 as SVGEGT. CDR3 bases: TGTACCAGCAGTTACCAGTACAATGAGCAGTTCTTC. As protein: CTSSYQYNEQFF.

The chain employs TRBV6-5 and TRBJ2-3; no clear D gene. Trimming cost V 8 bases and J 5 bases, with 17 bases left between them. Germline CDR1 reads MNHEY; CDR2 reads SVGAGI. The length of the CDR3 is 14 residues. The CDR3 region is CASRRGRTVDTQYF. Here the CDR3 DNA reads TGTGCCAGCCGGCGAGGCCGGACGGTAGATACGCAGTATTTT.

On this clonotype itself: The conserved phenylalanine or tryptophan is not found at the CDR3 terminus, so this likely reflects a read error. This chain uses TRBV6-1 with TRBJ1-1; D is possibly TRBD1 (5 bases). Germline V gene lookup returns CDR1 MNHNS and CDR2 SASEGT. The CDR3 has 15 residues. CDR3 sequence: CVGSRGPGLNTEAFL. CDR3 DNA sequence: TGTGTCGGCAGCCGGGGACCGGGTCTGAACACTGAAGCTTTCCTT.

The chain employs TRBV5-4 and TRBJ2-5, with D perhaps matching TRBD1 (6 bases). V dropped 4 bases and J dropped 3 bases, with 16 bases sitting between them. This CDR3 is 15 amino acids long. Germline lookup yields CDR1 SGHNT and CDR2 YYREEE (reference sequence). CDR3 loop: CASSLTGPSKETQYF. CDR3 coding DNA: TGTGCCAGCAGCCTAACAGGGCCCAGCAAAGAGACCCAGTACTTC.

The chain uses TRBV10-3 and TRBJ2-2; D perhaps matches TRBD2 (5 bases). Trimming cost V 8 bases and J 6 bases, with 13 bases left between them. CDR1 ENHRY and CDR2 SYGVKD come from the germline V gene. CDR3 length equals 13 residues. The CDR3 region is CAIAASLAGELFF. As DNA, the CDR3 is TGTGCCATCGCGGCTAGCTTGGCCGGGGAGCTGTTTTTT.

Remarks on this clonotype: Being one base from a much bigger clone, this may be a read error. The genes are TRBV6-6 and TRBJ2-1; D unclear. Germline CDR1 is MNHNY and CDR2 is SVGAGI (reference sequence). The CDR3 is made up of 11 amino acids. In DNA, the CDR3 is TGTGACAGCAGTTTCAAGAATGAGCAGTTCTTC. As protein: CDSSFKNEQFF.

Comments on this clonotype: This may be a read error, as it is one base from a much larger clone. The chain carries TRBV6-1 and TRBJ2-7; D call uncertain. The germline gives CDR1 MNHNS, CDR2 SASEGT. The V end lost 0 bases, the J end lost 2 bases, and 14 bases lay between the germline ends. There are 16 residues in the CDR3. CDR3 sequence reads: CASSEAGSIDTYEQYF. CDR3 DNA sequence: TGTGCCAGCAGTGAAGCGGGTTCTATCGACACCTACGAGCAGTACTTC.

This chain joins TRBV13 and TRBJ2-7; 8 positions agree with TRBD2. The germline V gene encodes CDR1 PRHDT and CDR2 FYEKMQ (reference sequence). This CDR3 comprises 13 residues. V lost 5 bases and J lost 5; bases outside the gene matches: 5. CDR3 coding DNA: TGTGCCAGCAGCCGGGGGGGGTATCACGAGCAGTACTTC. Residues: CASSRGGYHEQYF.

This clonotype was recorded at least ten times. The chain is built from TRBV6-5 and TRBJ2-5; 11 bases are shared with TRBD2. The CDR3 has 15 amino acids. Germline V lookup: CDR1 MNHEY, CDR2 SVGAGI. The trim removed 5 bases at V and 4 bases at J, leaving 6 bases unmatched. The CDR3 sequence: CASSRSGRALETQYF. The CDR3 nucleotides are TGTGCCAGCAGTCGTAGCGGGAGGGCCTTAGAGACCCAGTACTTC.